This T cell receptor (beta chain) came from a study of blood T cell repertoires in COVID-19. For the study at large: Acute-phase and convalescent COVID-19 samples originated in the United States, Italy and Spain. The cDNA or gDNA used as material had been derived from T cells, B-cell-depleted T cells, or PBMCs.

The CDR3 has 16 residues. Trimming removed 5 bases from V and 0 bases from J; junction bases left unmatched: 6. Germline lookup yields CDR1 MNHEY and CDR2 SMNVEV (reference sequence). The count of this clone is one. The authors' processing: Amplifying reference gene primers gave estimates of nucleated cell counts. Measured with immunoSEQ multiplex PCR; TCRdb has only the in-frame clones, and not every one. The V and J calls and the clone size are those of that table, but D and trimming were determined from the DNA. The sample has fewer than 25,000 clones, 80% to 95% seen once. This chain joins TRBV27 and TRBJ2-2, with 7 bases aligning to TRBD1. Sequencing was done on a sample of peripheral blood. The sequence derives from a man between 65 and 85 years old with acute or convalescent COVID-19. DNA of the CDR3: TGTGCCAGCAGTAGGGGACAGAAAGCGAACACCGGGGAGCTGTTTTTT. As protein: CASSRGQKANTGELFF.